This is a list of T cell receptor beta chains from one sample in a study of blood T cell repertoires in COVID-19. Profiled with immunoSEQ multiplex PCR; TCRdb holds only in-frame clones, not every one. The table lists some 200,000 clones, around nine tenths of them singletons. Source material: PBMCs or T cells enriched from blood (not recorded which). The receptors were sampled from a man aged 30-40 years in a cohort exposed to, infected with or recovered from COVID-19 (not recorded which). CDR3s include the opening cysteine and the closing phenylalanine or tryptophan. Fields, in order: CDR3 DNA, CDR3 protein, J gene, CDR3 length, clone size, V gene, D gene. The D gene is left open where the match is weak. Some rows have no size entry. The others give once, few or many, or a class for an expanded clone.

DNA: TGTGCCAGCTCACCGGGAGGAGGGCCCCACAATGAGCAGTTCTTC
CDR3: CASSPGGGPHNEQFF
J: TRBJ2-1
length: 15
size: few
V: TRBV18
D: -

DNA: TGTGCCAGCAGCCGCAGAGCGGGAGGTACAGATACGCAGTATTTT
CDR3: CASSRRAGGTDTQYF
J: TRBJ2-3
length: 15
size: -
V: TRBV7-6
D: TRBD2

DNA: TGTGCCAGCAGTAAACGGACAGATGAGGGCTACGAGCAGTACTTC
CDR3: CASSKRTDEGYEQYF
J: TRBJ2-7
length: 15
size: once
V: TRBV2
D: -

DNA: TGCGCCAGCAGTCTTCCAGGGGATCTGAACACTGAAGCTTTCTTT
CDR3: CASSLPGDLNTEAFF
J: TRBJ1-1
length: 15
size: -
V: TRBV23-1
D: -

DNA: TGTGCCAGCAGTGACTGGGCGCAGATAGCCCGCAGGGGGTACGAGCAGTACTTC
CDR3: CASSDWAQIARRGYEQYF
J: TRBJ2-7
length: 18
size: -
V: TRBV6-1
D: TRBD1

DNA: TGTGCCTGGAGTAGTCGGTCGCGCCTCGGGGCGGGAGGGGCCGGGGAGCTGTTTTTT
CDR3: CAWSSRSRLGAGGAGELFF
J: TRBJ2-2
length: 19
size: -
V: TRBV30
D: TRBD2

DNA: TGTGCCAGCAGCTTACTCACAGCCTCTGGAAACACCATATATTTT
CDR3: CASSLLTASGNTIYF
J: TRBJ1-3
length: 15
size: -
V: TRBV7-2
D: -

DNA: TGTGCCAGCAGCCAGTACAATCAGCCCCAGCATTTT
CDR3: CASSQYNQPQHF
J: TRBJ1-5
length: 12
size: -
V: TRBV28
D: -

DNA: TGTGCCAGCAGCTACGGCCGAGGGCGACTAGCGGGAGATAGTAAGGCCTACGAGCAGTACTTC
CDR3: CASSYGRGRLAGDSKAYEQYF
J: TRBJ2-7
length: 21
size: -
V: TRBV3-1/TRBV3-2
D: TRBD2

DNA: TGTGCCAGCAGCCCGCGGTTCCTAGCGGGAGTGAATGAGCAGTTCTTC
CDR3: CASSPRFLAGVNEQFF
J: TRBJ2-1
length: 16
size: -
V: TRBV9
D: TRBD2

DNA: TGTGCCAGCAGATCCCTAGCGGGAGTTAGCCATGAGCAGTTCTTC
CDR3: CASRSLAGVSHEQFF
J: TRBJ2-1
length: 15
size: once
V: TRBV27
D: TRBD2

DNA: TGCGCCAGCAGCCAACAGGGGGAGCCTACCTACGAGCAGTACTTC
CDR3: CASSQQGEPTYEQYF
J: TRBJ2-7
length: 15
size: few
V: TRBV5-1
D: TRBD1

DNA: TGTGCCAGCAGTCCGGGGACTCTTTGGAACGAGCAGTACTTC
CDR3: CASSPGTLWNEQYF
J: TRBJ2-7
length: 14
size: -
V: TRBV27
D: -

DNA: TGCGCCAGCAGCCAGGATGGCCTAGCGGGTTTCACAGATACGCAGTATTTT
CDR3: CASSQDGLAGFTDTQYF
J: TRBJ2-3
length: 17
size: -
V: TRBV4-3
D: TRBD2

DNA: TGTGCCAGCAGCCGGGACAGGGCCGGCGAGCAGTACTTC
CDR3: CASSRDRAGEQYF
J: TRBJ2-7
length: 13
size: -
V: TRBV5-4
D: TRBD1

DNA: TGTGCCAGCAGTTTACAAGGGGGCGAGCAGTACTTC
CDR3: CASSLQGGEQYF
J: TRBJ2-7
length: 12
size: -
V: TRBV27
D: -

DNA: TGTGCCAGCAGTTCGACTAGCGGGAGTAATGAGCAGTTCTTC
CDR3: CASSSTSGSNEQFF
J: TRBJ2-1
length: 14
size: -
V: TRBV6-6
D: TRBD2

DNA: TGTGCCAGCAACGCAGGTAGCTCTGGAAACACCATATATTTT
CDR3: CASNAGSSGNTIYF
J: TRBJ1-3
length: 14
size: -
V: TRBV11-2
D: -

DNA: TGTGCCAGCAGTCCCCCAGGCAATCAGCCCCAGCATTTT
CDR3: CASSPPGNQPQHF
J: TRBJ1-5
length: 13
size: -
V: TRBV28
D: -

DNA: TGTGCCAGTAAAGGCGGGGGTCCCCCGGCAGATACGCAGTATTTT
CDR3: CASKGGGPPADTQYF
J: TRBJ2-3
length: 15
size: -
V: TRBV19
D: TRBD2

DNA: TGTGCCAGCAGTTCCCGGACAGGGACCGACGAGCAGTACTTC
CDR3: CASSSRTGTDEQYF
J: TRBJ2-7
length: 14
size: -
V: TRBV6-5
D: TRBD1

DNA: TGCGCCAGCAGTACGGGGGGCAGCCGCACAGATACGCAGTATTTT
CDR3: CASSTGGSRTDTQYF
J: TRBJ2-3
length: 15
size: -
V: TRBV5-1
D: -